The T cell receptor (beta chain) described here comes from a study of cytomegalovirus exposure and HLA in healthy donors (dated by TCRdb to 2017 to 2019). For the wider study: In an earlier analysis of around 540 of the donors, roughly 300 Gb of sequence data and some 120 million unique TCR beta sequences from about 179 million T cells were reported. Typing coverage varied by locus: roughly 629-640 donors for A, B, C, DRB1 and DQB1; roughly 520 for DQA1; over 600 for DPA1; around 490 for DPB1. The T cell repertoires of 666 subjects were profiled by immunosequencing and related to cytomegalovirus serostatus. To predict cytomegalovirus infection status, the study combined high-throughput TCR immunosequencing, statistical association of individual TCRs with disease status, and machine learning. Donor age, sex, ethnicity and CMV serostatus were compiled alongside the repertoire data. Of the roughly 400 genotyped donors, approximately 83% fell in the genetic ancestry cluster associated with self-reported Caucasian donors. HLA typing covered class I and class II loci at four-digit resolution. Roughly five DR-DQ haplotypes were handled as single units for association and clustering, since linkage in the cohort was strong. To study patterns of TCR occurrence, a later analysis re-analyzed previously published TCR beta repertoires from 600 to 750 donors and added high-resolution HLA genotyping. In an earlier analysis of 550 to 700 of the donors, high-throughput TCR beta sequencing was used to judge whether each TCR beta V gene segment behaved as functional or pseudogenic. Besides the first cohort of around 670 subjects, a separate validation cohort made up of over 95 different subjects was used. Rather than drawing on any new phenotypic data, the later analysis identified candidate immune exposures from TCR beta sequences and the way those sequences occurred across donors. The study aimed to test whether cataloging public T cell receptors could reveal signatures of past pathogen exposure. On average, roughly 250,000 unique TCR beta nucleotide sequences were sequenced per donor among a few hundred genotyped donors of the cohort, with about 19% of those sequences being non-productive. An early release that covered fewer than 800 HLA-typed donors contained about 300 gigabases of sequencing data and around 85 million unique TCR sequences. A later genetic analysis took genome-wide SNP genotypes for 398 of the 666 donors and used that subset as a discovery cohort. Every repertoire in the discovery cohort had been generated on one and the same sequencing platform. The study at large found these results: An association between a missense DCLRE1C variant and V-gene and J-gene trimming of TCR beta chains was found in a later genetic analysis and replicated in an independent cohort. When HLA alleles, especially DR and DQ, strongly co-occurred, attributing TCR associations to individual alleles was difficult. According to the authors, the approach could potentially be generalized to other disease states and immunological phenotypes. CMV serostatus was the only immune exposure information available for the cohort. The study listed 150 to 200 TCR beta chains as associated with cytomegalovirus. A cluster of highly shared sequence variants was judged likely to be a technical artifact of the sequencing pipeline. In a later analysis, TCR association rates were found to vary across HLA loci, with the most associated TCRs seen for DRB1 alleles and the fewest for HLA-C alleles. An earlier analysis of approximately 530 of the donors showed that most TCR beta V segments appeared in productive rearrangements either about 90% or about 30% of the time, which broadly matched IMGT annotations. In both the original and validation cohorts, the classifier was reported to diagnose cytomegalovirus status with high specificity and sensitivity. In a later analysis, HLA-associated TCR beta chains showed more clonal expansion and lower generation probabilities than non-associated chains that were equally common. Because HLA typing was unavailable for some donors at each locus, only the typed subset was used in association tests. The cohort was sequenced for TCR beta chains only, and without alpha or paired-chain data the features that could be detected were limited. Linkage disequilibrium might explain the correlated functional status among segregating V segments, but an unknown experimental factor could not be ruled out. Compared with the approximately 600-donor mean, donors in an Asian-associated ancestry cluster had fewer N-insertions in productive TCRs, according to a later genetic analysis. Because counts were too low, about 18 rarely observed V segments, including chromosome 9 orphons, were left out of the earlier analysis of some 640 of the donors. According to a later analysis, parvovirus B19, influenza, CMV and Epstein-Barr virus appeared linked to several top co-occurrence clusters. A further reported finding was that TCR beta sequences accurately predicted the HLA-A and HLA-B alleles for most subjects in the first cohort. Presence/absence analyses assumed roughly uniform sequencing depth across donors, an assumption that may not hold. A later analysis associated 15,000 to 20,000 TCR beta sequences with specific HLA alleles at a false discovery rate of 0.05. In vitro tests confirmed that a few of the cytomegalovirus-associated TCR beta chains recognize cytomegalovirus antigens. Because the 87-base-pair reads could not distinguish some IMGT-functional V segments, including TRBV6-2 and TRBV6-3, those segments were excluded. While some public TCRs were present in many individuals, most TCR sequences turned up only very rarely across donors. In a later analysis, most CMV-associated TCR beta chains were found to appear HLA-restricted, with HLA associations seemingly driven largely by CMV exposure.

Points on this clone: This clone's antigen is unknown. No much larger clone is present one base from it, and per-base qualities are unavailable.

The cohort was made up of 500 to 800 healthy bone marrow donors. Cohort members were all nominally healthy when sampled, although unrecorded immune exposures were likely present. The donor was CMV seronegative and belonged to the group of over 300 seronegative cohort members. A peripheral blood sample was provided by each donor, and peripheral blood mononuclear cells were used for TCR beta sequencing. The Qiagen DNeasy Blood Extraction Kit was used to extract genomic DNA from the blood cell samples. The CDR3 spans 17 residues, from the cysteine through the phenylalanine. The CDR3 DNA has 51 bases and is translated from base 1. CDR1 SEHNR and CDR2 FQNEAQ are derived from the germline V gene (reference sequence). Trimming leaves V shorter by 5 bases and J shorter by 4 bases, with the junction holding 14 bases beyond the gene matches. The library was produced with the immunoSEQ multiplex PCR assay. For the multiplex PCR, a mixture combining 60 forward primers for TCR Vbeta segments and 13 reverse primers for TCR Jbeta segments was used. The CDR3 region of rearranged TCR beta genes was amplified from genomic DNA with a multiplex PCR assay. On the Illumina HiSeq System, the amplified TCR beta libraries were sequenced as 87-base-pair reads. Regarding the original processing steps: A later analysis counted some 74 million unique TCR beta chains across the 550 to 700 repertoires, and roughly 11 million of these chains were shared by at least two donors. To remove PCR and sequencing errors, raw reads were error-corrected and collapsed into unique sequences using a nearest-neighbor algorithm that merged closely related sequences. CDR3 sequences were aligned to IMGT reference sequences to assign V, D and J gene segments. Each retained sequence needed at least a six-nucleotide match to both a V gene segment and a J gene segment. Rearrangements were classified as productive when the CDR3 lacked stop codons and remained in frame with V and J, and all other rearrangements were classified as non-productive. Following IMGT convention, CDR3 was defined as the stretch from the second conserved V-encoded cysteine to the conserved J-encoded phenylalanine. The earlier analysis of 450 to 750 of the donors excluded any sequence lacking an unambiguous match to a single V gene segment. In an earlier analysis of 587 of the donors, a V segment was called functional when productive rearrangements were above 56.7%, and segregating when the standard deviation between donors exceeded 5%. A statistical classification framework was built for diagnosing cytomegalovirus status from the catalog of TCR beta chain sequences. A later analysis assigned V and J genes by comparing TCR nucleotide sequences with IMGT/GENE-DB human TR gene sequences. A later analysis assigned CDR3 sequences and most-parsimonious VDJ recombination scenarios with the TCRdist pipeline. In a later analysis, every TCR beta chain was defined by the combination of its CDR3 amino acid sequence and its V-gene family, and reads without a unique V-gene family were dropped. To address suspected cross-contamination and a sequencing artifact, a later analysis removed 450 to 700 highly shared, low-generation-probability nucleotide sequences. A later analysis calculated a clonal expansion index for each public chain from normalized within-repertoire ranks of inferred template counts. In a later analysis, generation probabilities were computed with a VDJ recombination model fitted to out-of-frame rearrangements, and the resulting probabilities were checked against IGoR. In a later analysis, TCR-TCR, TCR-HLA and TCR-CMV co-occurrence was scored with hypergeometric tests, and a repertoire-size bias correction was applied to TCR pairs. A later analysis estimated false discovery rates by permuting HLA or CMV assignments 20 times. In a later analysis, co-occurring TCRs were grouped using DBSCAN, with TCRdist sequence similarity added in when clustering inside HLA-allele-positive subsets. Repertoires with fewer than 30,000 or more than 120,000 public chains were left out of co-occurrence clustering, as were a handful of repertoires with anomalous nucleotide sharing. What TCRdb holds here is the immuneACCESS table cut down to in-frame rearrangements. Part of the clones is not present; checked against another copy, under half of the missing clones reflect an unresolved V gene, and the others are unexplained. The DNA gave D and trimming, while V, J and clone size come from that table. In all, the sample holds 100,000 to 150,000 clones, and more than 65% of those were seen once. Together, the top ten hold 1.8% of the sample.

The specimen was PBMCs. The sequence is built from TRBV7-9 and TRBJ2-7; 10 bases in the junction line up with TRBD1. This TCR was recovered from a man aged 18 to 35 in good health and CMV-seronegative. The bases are TGTGCCAGCAGCACCTCCGCCCCAAGGGGACAGGGGTACGAGCAGTACTTC. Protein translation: CASSTSAPRGQGYEQYF.